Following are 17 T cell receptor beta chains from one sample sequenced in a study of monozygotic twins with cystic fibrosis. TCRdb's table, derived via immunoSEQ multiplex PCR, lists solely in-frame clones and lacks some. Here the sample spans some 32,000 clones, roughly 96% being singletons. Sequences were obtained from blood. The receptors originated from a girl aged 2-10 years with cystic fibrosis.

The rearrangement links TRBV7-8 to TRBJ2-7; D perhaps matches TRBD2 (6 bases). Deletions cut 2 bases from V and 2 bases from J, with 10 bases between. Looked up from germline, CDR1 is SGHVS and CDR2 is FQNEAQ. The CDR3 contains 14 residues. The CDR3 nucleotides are TGTGCCAGCAGCTTATTGTCGGGGGCCTACGAGCAGTACTTC. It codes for CASSLLSGAYEQYF.

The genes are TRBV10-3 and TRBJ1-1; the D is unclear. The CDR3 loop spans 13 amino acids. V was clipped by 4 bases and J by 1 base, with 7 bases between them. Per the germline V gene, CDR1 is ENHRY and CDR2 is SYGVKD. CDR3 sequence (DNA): TGTGCCATCAGTGGGACCGAGAACACTGAAGCTTTCTTT. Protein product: CAISGTENTEAFF.

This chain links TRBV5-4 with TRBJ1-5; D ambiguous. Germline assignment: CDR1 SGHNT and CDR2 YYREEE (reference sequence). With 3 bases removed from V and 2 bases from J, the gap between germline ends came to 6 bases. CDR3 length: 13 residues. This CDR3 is CASSSGGNQPQHF. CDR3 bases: TGTGCCAGCAGCTCCGGGGGCAATCAGCCCCAGCATTTT. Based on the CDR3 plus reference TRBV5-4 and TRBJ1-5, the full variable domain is ETGVTQSPTHLIKTRGQQVTLRCSSQSGHNTVSWYQQALGQGPQFIFQYYREEENGRGNFPPRFSGLQFPNYSSELNVNALELDDSALYLCASSSGGNQPQHFGDGTRLSIL.

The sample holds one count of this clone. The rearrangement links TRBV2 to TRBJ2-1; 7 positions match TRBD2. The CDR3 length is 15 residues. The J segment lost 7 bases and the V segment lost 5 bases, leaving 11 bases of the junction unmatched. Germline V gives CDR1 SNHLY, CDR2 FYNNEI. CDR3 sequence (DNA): TGTGCCAGCAGTAAAGGACTAGGCGTCGGGAATGAGCAGTTCTTC. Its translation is CASSKGLGVGNEQFF.

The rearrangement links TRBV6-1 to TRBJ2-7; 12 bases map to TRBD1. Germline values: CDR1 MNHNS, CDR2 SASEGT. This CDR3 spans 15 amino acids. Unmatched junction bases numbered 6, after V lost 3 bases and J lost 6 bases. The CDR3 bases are TGTGCCAGCAGTGAGCCCGGGACAGGGGGCGTCGAGCAGTACTTC. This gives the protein CASSEPGTGGVEQYF.

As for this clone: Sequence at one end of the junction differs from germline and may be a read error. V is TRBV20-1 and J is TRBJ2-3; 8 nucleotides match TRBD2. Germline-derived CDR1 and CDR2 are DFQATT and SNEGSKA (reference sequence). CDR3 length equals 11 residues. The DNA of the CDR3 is TGCAGTGCTAGTCACCCGGGGGGGGAGAGGTTT. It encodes CSASHPGGERF.

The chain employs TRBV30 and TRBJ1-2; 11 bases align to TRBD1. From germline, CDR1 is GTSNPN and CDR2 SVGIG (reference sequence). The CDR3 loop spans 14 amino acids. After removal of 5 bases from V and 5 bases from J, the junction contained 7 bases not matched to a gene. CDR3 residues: CAWQGQGARYGYTF. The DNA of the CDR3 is TGTGCCTGGCAAGGACAGGGGGCAAGATATGGCTACACCTTC. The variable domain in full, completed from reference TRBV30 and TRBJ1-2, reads SQTIHQWPATLVQPVGSPLSLECTVEGTSNPNLYWYRQAAGRGLQLLFYSVGIGQISSEVPQNLSASRPQDRQFILSSKKLLLSDSGFYLCAWQGQGARYGYTFGSGTRLTVV.

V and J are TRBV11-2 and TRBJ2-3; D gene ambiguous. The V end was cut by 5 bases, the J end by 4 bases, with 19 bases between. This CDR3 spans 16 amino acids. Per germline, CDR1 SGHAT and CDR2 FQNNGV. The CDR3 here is CASSPLVGLVADTQYF. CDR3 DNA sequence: TGTGCCAGCAGCCCTTTGGTTGGGTTGGTCGCAGATACGCAGTATTTT.

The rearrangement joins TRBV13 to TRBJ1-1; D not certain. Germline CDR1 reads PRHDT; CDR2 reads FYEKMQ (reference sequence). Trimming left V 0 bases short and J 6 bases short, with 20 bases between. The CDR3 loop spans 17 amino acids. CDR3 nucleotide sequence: TGTGCCAGCAGCTTAGGGGAAATACGGGTTGCGTCTGCTGAAGCTTTCTTT. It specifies CASSLGEIRVASAEAFF.

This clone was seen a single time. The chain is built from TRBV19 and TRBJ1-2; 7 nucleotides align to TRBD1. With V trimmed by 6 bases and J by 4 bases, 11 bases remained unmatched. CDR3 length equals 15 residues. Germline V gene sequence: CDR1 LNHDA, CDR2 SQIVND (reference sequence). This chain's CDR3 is CASSTRTGGTYGYTF. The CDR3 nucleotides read TGTGCCAGTAGCACGCGGACAGGAGGGACCTATGGCTACACCTTC.

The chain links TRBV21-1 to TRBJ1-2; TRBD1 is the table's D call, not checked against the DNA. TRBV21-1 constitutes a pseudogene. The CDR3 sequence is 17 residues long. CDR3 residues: CASSNGNFWDRDSGYTF. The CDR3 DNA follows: TGTGCCAGCAGCAATGGTAACTTCTGGGACAGGGACTCTGGCTACACCTTC.

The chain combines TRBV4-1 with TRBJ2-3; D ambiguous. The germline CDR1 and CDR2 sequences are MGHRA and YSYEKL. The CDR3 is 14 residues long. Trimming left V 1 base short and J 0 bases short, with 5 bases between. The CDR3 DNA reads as TGCGCCAGCAGCCAAGTTCTCAGCACAGATACGCAGTATTTT. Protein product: CASSQVLSTDTQYF.

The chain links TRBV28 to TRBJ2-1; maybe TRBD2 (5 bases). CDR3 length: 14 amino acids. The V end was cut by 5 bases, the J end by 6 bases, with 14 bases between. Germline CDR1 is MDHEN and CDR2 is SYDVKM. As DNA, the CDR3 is TGTGCCAGCAGTGGACCGGACGGGATCAATGAGCAGTTCTTC. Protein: CASSGPDGINEQFF.

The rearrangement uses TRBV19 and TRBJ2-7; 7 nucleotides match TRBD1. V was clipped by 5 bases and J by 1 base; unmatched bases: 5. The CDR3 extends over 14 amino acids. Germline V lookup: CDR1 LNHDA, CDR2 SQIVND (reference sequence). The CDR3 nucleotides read TGTGCCAGTAGTCCCAGACAGGGTTCCTACGAGCAGTACTTC. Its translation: CASSPRQGSYEQYF.

The chain's CDR3 is CAWSVLGGALNQPQHF. The CDR3 DNA sequence: TGTGCCTGGAGTGTGTTAGGGGGGGCCCTCAATCAGCCCCAGCATTTT. The genes are TRBV30 and TRBJ1-5; D is possibly TRBD1 (6 bases). Germline loops: CDR1 GTSNPN, CDR2 SVGIG (reference sequence). CDR3 size: 16 residues. The V and J ends lost 0 bases and 3 bases respectively, with 15 bases between them.

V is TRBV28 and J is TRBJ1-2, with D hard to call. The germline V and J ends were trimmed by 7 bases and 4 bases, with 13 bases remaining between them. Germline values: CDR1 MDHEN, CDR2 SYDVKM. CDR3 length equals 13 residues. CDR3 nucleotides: TGTGCCAGCACCCGTAGGGTCAGCTATGGCTACACCTTC. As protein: CASTRRVSYGYTF.

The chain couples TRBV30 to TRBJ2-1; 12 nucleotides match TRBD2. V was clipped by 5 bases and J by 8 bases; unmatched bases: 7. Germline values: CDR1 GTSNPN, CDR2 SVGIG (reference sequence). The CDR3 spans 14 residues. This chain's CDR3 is CAWDTSGRRHEQFF. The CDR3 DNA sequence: TGTGCCTGGGATACTAGCGGGAGGCGTCATGAGCAGTTCTTC.